This T cell receptor beta chain was observed in a study of blood T cells in healthy people across ages. Together with a sample-barcoded 5' primer, a J-beta primer mix was included in a second PCR lasting about 6 to 12 cycles. TCRdb fed the 5' RACE reads into MiXCR, producing one record per CDR3 protein. The table has hundreds of thousands of distinct CDR3 sequences, roughly 21% seen once; the top ten hold 3.5% to 4%. This clonotype was seen only once. CDR3 length: 16 amino acids. Losses at the gene ends were 6 bases for V and 2 bases for J; bases not matched to a gene: 10. Germline V gene data show CDR1 as SGHTA and CDR2 as FQGNSA.

Sequenced material: blood. The chain combines TRBV7-2 with TRBJ2-3; TRBD2 matches at 8 bases. The TCR originated in a man aged 70 or older in good health. The CDR3 nucleotides are TGTGCCAGCAGGTCCTTCAGCGGGAGTCCCACAGATACGCAGTATTTT. Its translation is CASRSFSGSPTDTQYF.